The rows below give T cell receptor beta chains drawn from one sample of a study of blood T cell repertoires in COVID-19. Sequencing used immunoSEQ multiplex PCR; TCRdb keeps in-frame clones, though not all of them. This sample has approximately 59,000 clones, with about 81% found just once. What was sequenced was peripheral blood. These receptors were obtained from an elderly man with acute or convalescent COVID-19. The CDR3 runs from the conserved cysteine through the conserved F or W. Each record gives: CDR3 length, clone size, J gene, V gene, D gene, CDR3 DNA, CDR3 protein. D genes are given only for firm matches. Only some rows state a clone size, as once, few, many or a class for expanded clones.

length: 14
size: NA
J: TRBJ1-6
V: TRBV6-5
D: TRBD1
DNA: TGTGCCAGCAGTTACGGCCAGGGGGATTCACCCCTCCACTTT
CDR3: CASSYGQGDSPLHF

length: 15
size: NA
J: TRBJ2-5
V: TRBV9
D: TRBD2
DNA: TGTGCCAGCAGCACCGGTACTAGCGGGAAAGAGACCCAGTACTTC
CDR3: CASSTGTSGKETQYF

length: 17
size: NA
J: TRBJ2-3
V: TRBV7-8
D: TRBD2
DNA: TGTGCCAGCAGCTTAGGATGGGTAGCGGGGCGGAAAGATACGCAGTATTTT
CDR3: CASSLGWVAGRKDTQYF

length: 16
size: NA
J: TRBJ2-1
V: TRBV7-3
D: TRBD2
DNA: TGTGCCAGCAGCTTAGTTGGGGGAGATGGGAGGGGTGAGCAGTTCTTC
CDR3: CASSLVGGDGRGEQFF

length: 14
size: NA
J: TRBJ2-1
V: TRBV5-1
D: NA
DNA: TGCGCCAGCAGCCCCCTTGCGTCAAGCAATGAGCAGTTCTTC
CDR3: CASSPLASSNEQFF

length: 12
size: NA
J: TRBJ2-1
V: TRBV4-1
D: NA
DNA: TGCGCCAGCAGCCTCCAGGGGACTGAGCAGTTCTTC
CDR3: CASSLQGTEQFF

length: 14
size: NA
J: TRBJ1-5
V: TRBV19
D: NA
DNA: TGTGCCAGTAGTCCGACAGGTAGCAATCAGCCCCAGCATTTT
CDR3: CASSPTGSNQPQHF

length: 16
size: medium-sized
J: TRBJ1-2
V: TRBV5-1
D: NA
DNA: TGCGCCAGCAGCCGCTCTGACTCCCCCGGAAACTATGGCTACACCTTC
CDR3: CASSRSDSPGNYGYTF

length: 13
size: NA
J: TRBJ1-1
V: TRBV21-1
D: NA
DNA: TGTGCCAGGCATCTCGGGGAGAACACTGAAGCTTTCTTT
CDR3: CARHLGENTEAFF

length: 15
size: NA
J: TRBJ1-4
V: TRBV5-1
D: TRBD1
DNA: TGCGCCAGCAGCTTCCGGGACAGGGCTTCTGAAAAACTGTTTTTT
CDR3: CASSFRDRASEKLFF

length: 17
size: many
J: TRBJ2-2
V: TRBV5-1
D: TRBD2
DNA: TGCGCCAGCAGCCACACCAGGGCGGGAGCCACCGCCGGGGAGCTGTTTTTT
CDR3: CASSHTRAGATAGELFF

length: 14
size: NA
J: TRBJ1-1
V: TRBV27
D: NA
DNA: TGTGCCAGCAGCCCCCCGGGGGGCTACACTGAAGCTTTCTTT
CDR3: CASSPPGGYTEAFF

length: 13
size: NA
J: TRBJ1-3
V: TRBV5-4
D: NA
DNA: TGTGCCAGCAGCCCCGCGCCGCGAAACACCATATATTTT
CDR3: CASSPAPRNTIYF

length: 12
size: NA
J: TRBJ2-7
V: TRBV11-2
D: NA
DNA: TGTGCCAGCAGCTTTTCCGGGTACGAGCAGTACTTC
CDR3: CASSFSGYEQYF

length: 14
size: NA
J: TRBJ2-5
V: TRBV7-3
D: NA
DNA: TGTGCCAGCAGCTTAAGATCGGGGTTAGAGACCCAGTACTTC
CDR3: CASSLRSGLETQYF

length: 14
size: few
J: TRBJ2-1
V: TRBV30
D: TRBD2
DNA: TGTGCCTTTTCCGGGGGACTAGGGGACAATGAGCAGTTCTTC
CDR3: CAFSGGLGDNEQFF

length: 13
size: once
J: TRBJ1-2
V: TRBV6-1
D: NA
DNA: TGTGCCAGCAGTGAAAACAGGGACTATGGCTACACCTTC
CDR3: CASSENRDYGYTF

length: 15
size: NA
J: TRBJ2-1
V: TRBV14
D: TRBD1
DNA: TGTGCCAGCAGCGAGGGACAGCGCTCCTACAATGAGCAGTTCTTC
CDR3: CASSEGQRSYNEQFF

length: 14
size: NA
J: TRBJ2-1
V: TRBV10-3
D: TRBD1
DNA: TGTGCCATCAGTCGGGACAGCTCCTACAATGAGCAGTTCTTC
CDR3: CAISRDSSYNEQFF

length: 13
size: few
J: TRBJ2-5
V: TRBV5-4
D: NA
DNA: TGTGCCAGCAGCTTGGAACCGGGAGAGACCCAGTACTTC
CDR3: CASSLEPGETQYF

length: 16
size: NA
J: TRBJ2-6
V: TRBV4-2
D: NA
DNA: TGTGCCAGCAGCCAAGATAGGGGTTCTGGGGCCAACGTCCTGACTTTC
CDR3: CASSQDRGSGANVLTF

length: 16
size: NA
J: TRBJ2-1
V: TRBV27
D: TRBD2
DNA: TGTGCCAGCAGTACCCCAGTGGGCGGGAGTGGGAATGAGCAGTTCTTC
CDR3: CASSTPVGGSGNEQFF

length: 14
size: NA
J: TRBJ1-2
V: TRBV5-1
D: NA
DNA: TGCGCCAGCAGCCCGGAGGGTAGGTTAGATGGCTACACCTTC
CDR3: CASSPEGRLDGYTF

length: 13
size: many
J: TRBJ1-5
V: TRBV5-4
D: TRBD1
DNA: TGTGCCAGCAGCTTAGACAGGGAGTCTCCCCAGCATTTT
CDR3: CASSLDRESPQHF

length: 16
size: NA
J: TRBJ2-4
V: TRBV7-2
D: NA
DNA: TGTGCCAGCAGCCTCAGACAGCCCAAGGCCAAAAACATTCAGTACTTC
CDR3: CASSLRQPKAKNIQYF

length: 14
size: NA
J: TRBJ2-2
V: TRBV19
D: NA
DNA: TGTGCCAGTAGTATAGAGGGGGCGACCGGGGAGCTGTTTTTT
CDR3: CASSIEGATGELFF

length: 15
size: NA
J: TRBJ2-7
V: TRBV27
D: TRBD2
DNA: TGTGCCAGCAGTTTAAATGCTAGCGGGAAGGACGAGCAGTACTTC
CDR3: CASSLNASGKDEQYF

length: 15
size: NA
J: TRBJ2-1
V: TRBV30
D: TRBD2
DNA: TGTGCCTGGAGGGGGACTAGCGGGGGTGTCAATGAGCAGTTCTTC
CDR3: CAWRGTSGGVNEQFF

length: 14
size: NA
J: TRBJ2-1
V: TRBV14
D: TRBD1
DNA: TGTGCCAGCAGCCTCCTGACCCACAGGGGCGAGCAGTTCTTC
CDR3: CASSLLTHRGEQFF

length: 16
size: NA
J: TRBJ2-5
V: TRBV28
D: TRBD2
DNA: TGTGCCAGCAGTACCGGACTAGCGGGAGGGCCAGAGACCCAGTACTTC
CDR3: CASSTGLAGGPETQYF

length: 13
size: NA
J: TRBJ2-7
V: TRBV29-1
D: TRBD2
DNA: TGCAGCGGGATCGGGGCGACGGGGGGAGAGCAGTACTTC
CDR3: CSGIGATGGEQYF

length: 15
size: once
J: TRBJ1-2
V: TRBV5-1
D: TRBD1
DNA: TGCGCCAGCAGCTTGGCAGGGGGCGCCGACTATGGCTACACCTTC
CDR3: CASSLAGGADYGYTF

length: 15
size: NA
J: TRBJ1-2
V: TRBV29-1
D: TRBD1
DNA: TGCAGCGCTACAGGGACAGGGGCTAGCAACTATGGCTACACCTTC
CDR3: CSATGTGASNYGYTF

length: 15
size: NA
J: TRBJ2-2
V: TRBV19
D: TRBD1
DNA: TGTGCCAGTAGTGCCACCGGGACAGGTAGCGGGGAGCTGTTTTTT
CDR3: CASSATGTGSGELFF

length: 13
size: NA
J: TRBJ1-1
V: TRBV5-6
D: NA
DNA: TGTGCCAGCAGCTTGGAACAGGCCACTGAAGCTTTCTTT
CDR3: CASSLEQATEAFF

length: 17
size: NA
J: TRBJ1-5
V: TRBV5-3
D: TRBD1
DNA: TGTGCCAGAAGCTCGATATGCAGGGGGGCCAGCAATCAGCCCCAGCATTTT
CDR3: CARSSICRGASNQPQHF